These T cell receptor beta chains were read from a single sample in a study of monozygotic twins with inflammatory bowel disease. TCRdb re-called the 5' RACE reads and catalogs CDR3 proteins one per entry, DNA excluded. The sample totals about 160,000 distinct CDR3 sequences; its top ten clones hold roughly 2.3%. Sequencing input: blood. The receptors shown here come from a human donor with ulcerative colitis or Crohn's disease, or a healthy co-twin of an affected twin (not recorded which). Each CDR3 is given with its conserved first and last residue.

v_gene,j_gene,CDR3aa
TRBV18,TRBJ2-7,CASSPSSGQEEQYF
TRBV12-3/TRBV12-4,TRBJ1-2,CASSLGTDYGYTF
TRBV5-1,TRBJ1-1,CASSLATGQTEAFF
TRBV4-3,TRBJ1-1,CASSLRTATEAFF
TRBV28,TRBJ1-1,CASSLWDRGQNTEAFF
TRBV4-3,TRBJ1-1,CASSRRDRGDTEAFF
TRBV6-5,TRBJ1-5,CASSYKFGSNQPQHF
TRBV25-1,TRBJ2-7,CASSELAEDYEQYF
TRBV27,TRBJ2-7,CATWGGQGRYEQYF
TRBV10-3,TRBJ1-1,CAAGDGLNTEAFF
TRBV20-1,TRBJ1-2,CSARDGAGPYGYTF
TRBV7-2,TRBJ2-1,CASSILAGGGGEQFF
TRBV30,TRBJ1-1,CAWTRRGETEAFF
TRBV6-1,TRBJ1-4,CASTRSGQVNEKLFF
TRBV12-3/TRBV12-4,TRBJ1-2,CASSRDRGYGYTF
TRBV6-6,TRBJ2-7,CASSYEQGAHEQYF
TRBV7-9,TRBJ1-5,CASSLGRQQPQHF
TRBV7-2,TRBJ1-1,CASSPLWVPFF
TRBV27,TRBJ2-7,CASSYVGGHVEQYF
TRBV5-1,TRBJ2-2,CASSLGTYPGQRHTGELFF
TRBV12-3/TRBV12-4,TRBJ2-1,CASRGPLGNNEQFF
TRBV4-3,TRBJ2-5,CASSQGDGRQETQYF
TRBV6-6,TRBJ2-5,CASRRVGAEETQYF
TRBV7-2,TRBJ2-2,CASSFVTGELFF
TRBV3-1,TRBJ1-1,CASSQEGPGAFF
TRBV5-1,TRBJ1-1,CASRLTNAEAFF
TRBV7-9,TRBJ1-1,CASSRTQVLMNTEAFF
TRBV7-2,TRBJ2-2,CASSLGTKNTGELFF
TRBV7-2,TRBJ1-2,CASSLPPGGYTF
TRBV4-2,TRBJ2-7,CASSFGVAGDEQYF
TRBV2,TRBJ1-4,CASSPGWRQEKLFF
TRBV12-3/TRBV12-4,TRBJ2-3,CASSLGEGDTQYF
TRBV20-1,TRBJ2-4,CSASSGNIQYF
TRBV12-3/TRBV12-4,TRBJ2-1,CASSLISGPQFF
TRBV4-2,TRBJ2-3,CASREGGNTQYF
TRBV27,TRBJ2-7,CASGAGPSYEQYF
TRBV20-1,TRBJ2-7,CSASGRAQEQYF
TRBV5-1,TRBJ1-1,CASSLAAGNLEAFF
TRBV2,TRBJ2-5,CASRWERGNQETQYF
TRBV20-1,TRBJ2-7,CSARKRLAGPYEQYF
TRBV5-1,TRBJ2-7,CASSFSRGEYYSQYF
TRBV20-1,TRBJ1-1,CSAREPRENTEAFF
TRBV19,TRBJ1-1,CASSITGREDTEAFF
TRBV7-3,TRBJ2-3,CASSPGNADTQYF